Listed here are 28 T cell receptor beta chains from one sample, sequenced in a study of graft-versus-host responses after intestinal transplantation. Generated by immunoSEQ multiplex PCR, the TCRdb table keeps only in-frame clones and is missing some. The sample consists of 7,000 to 10,000 clones, about a quarter of them appearing once. Each mixed lymphocyte reaction held about 200,000 CFSE-labeled responders and about 200,000 irradiated violet-dye-labeled stimulators. Here the sequenced sample was alloreactive CD8+ T cells from a mixed lymphocyte reaction culture, taken before transplantation. The subset denotes: CFSE-low proliferating T cells sorted from approximately six-day pre-transplant mixed lymphocyte reaction (GvH or HvG direction). The receptor source for this set is a human patient who was an organ donor for intestinal transplantation.

The gene calls are TRBV9 and TRBJ1-4; 7 bases match TRBD1. This CDR3 comprises 15 residues. In germline, CDR1 is SGDLS, CDR2 YYNGEE. Unmatched junction bases numbered 7, after V lost 2 bases and J lost 6 bases. Written as DNA, the CDR3 is TGTGCCAGCAGCGTGGGGTATCAGGGGGATGAAAAACTGTTTTTT. Translating gives CASSVGYQGDEKLFF.

Relative to its sample, this clone is medium-sized. The V gene is TRBV27, the J gene TRBJ1-2; D uncertain. The CDR3 has 11 residues. Germline loops: CDR1 MNHEY, CDR2 SMNVEV (reference sequence). The CDR3: CGFPANYGYTF. The DNA of the CDR3 is TGTGGCTTTCCAGCTAACTATGGCTACACCTTC.

In this sample, this clone turned up a few times. A much larger clone differs by one base, so this may be a read error. The gene calls are TRBV4-2 and TRBJ2-7, with 12 bases that match TRBD2. The length of the CDR3 is 17 residues. Germline loops: CDR1 LGHNA, CDR2 YNFKEQ. As DNA, the CDR3 is TGTGCCTGCAGCCAAGAGATGACTAGCGGGAGTCTCTACGAGCAGTACTTC. As protein: CACSQEMTSGSLYEQYF.

This clone has more than one count but fewer than ten. This sequence joins TRBV2 and TRBJ2-7, with 11 nucleotides matching TRBD2. The CDR3 runs 14 residues. The germline V gene has CDR1 SNHLY and CDR2 FYNNEI. With 8 bases clipped from V and 0 bases from J, the junction kept 3 bases outside the gene matches. This CDR3 reads CASSGLAGSYEQYF. The CDR3 bases are TGTGCCAGCTCCGGACTAGCGGGCTCCTACGAGCAGTACTTC.

This clone showed up just a few times. The rearrangement joins TRBV13 to TRBJ2-5; D perhaps matches TRBD2 (6 bases). Per germline, CDR1 PRHDT and CDR2 FYEKMQ (reference sequence). Between the trimmed V and J ends, which lost 5 bases and 2 bases, there was a span of 15 bases. This CDR3 has 15 residues. The CDR3 loop is CASSEGLRAQETQYF. CDR3 coding DNA: TGTGCCAGCAGCGAGGGACTCAGGGCGCAAGAGACCCAGTACTTC. Full variable domain (missing parts from reference TRBV13 and TRBJ2-5): AAGVIQSPRHLIKEKRETATLKCYPIPRHDTVYWYQQGPGQDPQFLISFYEKMQSDKGSIPDRFSAQQFSDYHSELNMSSLELGDSALYFCASSEGLRAQETQYFGPGTRLLVL.

The chain recombines TRBV11-3 with TRBJ2-7; D possibly corresponds to TRBD2 (6 bases). The V end lost 5 bases, the J end lost 1 base, and 9 bases lay between the germline ends. Germline V lookup: CDR1 SGHNT, CDR2 YENEEA. The CDR3 runs 13 residues. CDR3 DNA: TGTGCCAGCAGCCCAGGACTATCCTACGAGCAGTACTTC. The encoded protein is CASSPGLSYEQYF.

The V call is TRBV6-1, the J call TRBJ1-1; no reliable D call. The CDR3 extends over 10 amino acids. Germline V gene sequence: CDR1 MNHNS, CDR2 SASEGT. The V and J ends lost 10 bases and 2 bases respectively, with 5 bases between them. This CDR3 reads CATSNTEAFF. DNA of the CDR3: TGTGCCACCAGCAACACTGAAGCTTTCTTT.

This clone was observed a few times. The chain links TRBV10-3 to TRBJ2-1, with TRBD2 identical over 10 bases. V was pared by 5 bases and J by 8 bases, with 6 bases of the junction left unmatched. In germline, CDR1 is ENHRY, CDR2 SYGVKD. This CDR3 has 14 residues. The CDR3 loop is CAISKAGGQDEQFF. CDR3 nucleotide sequence: TGTGCCATCAGTAAAGCGGGGGGGCAGGATGAGCAGTTCTTC.

The chain is built from TRBV14 and TRBJ1-2, with unresolved D. Looked up from germline, CDR1 is SGHDN and CDR2 is FVKESK. This CDR3 is built from 15 residues. Between the trimmed V and J ends, which lost 3 bases and 5 bases, there was a span of 16 bases. The CDR3 loop reads CASSHAGRTLYGYTF. Here the CDR3 DNA reads TGTGCCAGCAGCCATGCCGGGAGAACCCTTTATGGCTACACCTTC.

In regard to this clone: Since a much larger clone is just one base distant, this may be a read error. The chain combines TRBV6-5 with TRBJ1-1, with a tentative D call TRBD1 (5 bases). Germline V CDR1 and CDR2: MNHEY, SVGAGI. V was shortened by 6 bases and J by 1 base, with 12 bases between the two germline ends. This CDR3 has 14 amino acids. In nucleotides, the CDR3 is TGTGCCAGCAGGTTGGTGGGGCAGAACACTGAAGCTTTCTTT. Translating it yields CASRLVGQNTEAFF.

This clone turned up a few times. The J gene is TRBJ2-2, the V gene TRBV4-1; D is unresolved. Germline V gene data show CDR1 as MGHRA and CDR2 as YSYEKL. Trimming took off 1 base at V and 8 bases at J, with 2 bases between the two ends. This CDR3 region has 11 residues. The CDR3 region has the DNA TGCGCCAGCAGCCAAGGAGGGGAGCTGTTTTTT. Protein: CASSQGGELFF.

The chain recombines TRBV6-6 with TRBJ2-7, with 7 bases aligning to TRBD2. This CDR3 is 15 amino acids long. The V gene's germline CDR1 is MNHNY and CDR2 SVGAGI (reference sequence). V shed 0 bases and J 2 bases; nucleotides not matched to a gene: 4. The CDR3 here is CASSYSGTTPYEQYF. The CDR3 DNA follows: TGTGCCAGCAGTTACTCCGGGACTACCCCCTACGAGCAGTACTTC.

This sequence joins TRBV4-3 and TRBJ1-6; TRBD1 matches 7 bases. The CDR3 consists of 16 residues. The trim removed 6 bases at V and 0 bases at J, leaving 5 bases unmatched. CDR1 and CDR2 from the germline V gene are LGHNA and YSLEER. The CDR3 protein is CASSGTASSYNSPLHF. Written as DNA, the CDR3 is TGCGCCAGCAGTGGGACAGCGAGCTCCTATAATTCACCCCTCCACTTT.

The chain links TRBV5-1 to TRBJ2-5; TRBD2 matches 11 bases. The DNA matches TRBJ2-7 better at its end, which makes the J call doubtful. Germline V gives CDR1 SGHRS, CDR2 YFSETQ. The CDR3 is 15 amino acids. The CDR3 bases are TGCGCCAGCAGCTTCAGTAGCGGGGGGGCCTACGAGCAGTACTTC. Translating it yields CASSFSSGGAYEQYF.

As to this clone: A much larger clone differs from this one at a single base, so this may be a read error. The rearrangement uses TRBV2 and TRBJ2-7; TRBD1 agrees at 11 bases. V lost 5 bases to trimming and J lost 3 bases; unmatched junction nucleotides: 3. Germline values: CDR1 SNHLY, CDR2 FYNNEI. The CDR3 length is 14 residues. The CDR3 sequence: CASSLGTGGYEQYF. The CDR3, as DNA: TGTGCCAGCAGTTTAGGGACAGGGGGCTACGAGCAGTACTTC.

This chain connects TRBV9 to TRBJ2-5, with TRBD2 matching 10 bases. The J call is uncertain, as TRBJ2-7 better fits the DNA end. The length of the CDR3 is 15 residues. Germline V gene data show CDR1 as SGDLS and CDR2 as YYNGEE. This chain's CDR3 is CASSPSSGGAHEQYF. In nucleotides, the CDR3 is TGTGCCAGCAGCCCATCAAGCGGGGGGGCCCACGAGCAGTACTTC.

The chain links TRBV9 to TRBJ2-7, with D perhaps assigned TRBD1 or TRBD2 (5 bases each). The CDR3 is 15 residues long. The germline gives CDR1 SGDLS, CDR2 YYNGEE. V was trimmed by 2 bases and J by 1 base, leaving 13 bases between them. CDR3 in amino acids: CASSVSPGTSYEQYF. Written as DNA, the CDR3 is TGTGCCAGCAGCGTTAGTCCGGGGACGTCCTACGAGCAGTACTTC.

This clone counts as medium-sized. V and J are TRBV30 and TRBJ2-1; 8 nucleotides align to TRBD2. The CDR3 length is 12 residues. Germline-derived CDR1 and CDR2 are GTSNPN and SVGIG (reference sequence). The V gene end was trimmed by 3 bases and the J gene end by 9 bases; junction bases not matched to a gene: 4. The CDR3 reads CAWRLSGIEQFF. Here the CDR3 DNA reads TGTGCCTGGAGGCTTAGCGGGATTGAGCAGTTCTTC.

As concerns this clone: Distinct nucleotide sequences in the sample also encode this CDR3. The chain employs TRBV25-1 and TRBJ2-5, with TRBD2 matching over 12 bases. J was trimmed by 3 bases and V by 1 base; bases with no gene match: 3. The CDR3 runs to 16 residues. CDR1 is MGHDK, CDR2 SYGVNS, per germline. The CDR3 loop reads CASSEFLAGGKETQYF. CDR3 DNA: TGTGCCAGCAGTGAATTTCTAGCGGGGGGGAAAGAGACCCAGTACTTC.

This clone appeared a few times. J is TRBJ1-1 and V is TRBV5-6; D not resolved. CDR3 length: 11 amino acids. CDR1 and CDR2 (germline): SGHDT, YYEEEE. The germline V and J ends were trimmed by 3 bases and 4 bases, with 4 bases remaining between them. DNA for the CDR3: TGTGCCAGCAGCTCCCTCACTGAAGCTTTCTTT. It is translated as CASSSLTEAFF.

V and J are TRBV27 and TRBJ2-5; D gene uncertain. Germline loops: CDR1 MNHEY, CDR2 SMNVEV (reference sequence). This CDR3 is 14 amino acids long. V dropped 4 bases and J dropped 1 base, with 10 bases sitting between them. The DNA for the CDR3 is TGTGCCAGCAGTTCTCTCGGGTCCCAAGAGACCCAGTACTTC. It is translated as CASSSLGSQETQYF.

The rearrangement joins TRBV11-2 to TRBJ1-2; the D is unclear. Germline values: CDR1 SGHAT, CDR2 FQNNGV. Trimming shortened V by 3 bases and J by 6 bases, and 20 bases separated the two germline ends. This CDR3 is built from 16 residues. The CDR3 here is CASSLEGRLSPNGYTF. CDR3 DNA: TGTGCCAGCAGCTTGGAAGGGAGATTGTCCCCAAATGGCTACACCTTC.

The chain couples TRBV5-1 to TRBJ2-7, with D perhaps matching TRBD1 (5 bases). This CDR3 region has 14 residues. V was trimmed by 1 base and J by 2 bases, leaving 10 bases between them. Germline values: CDR1 SGHRS, CDR2 YFSETQ. The CDR3 region is CASSLTTEAYEQYF. In nucleotides, the CDR3 is TGCGCCAGCAGCTTGACGACAGAGGCCTACGAGCAGTACTTC.

The genes are TRBV7-9 and TRBJ2-5; D is ambiguous. CDR1 is SEHNR, CDR2 FQNEAQ, per germline (reference sequence). The ends were cut back, 5 bases at V and 3 bases at J, with 10 bases in the middle. CDR3 length: 13 amino acids. The CDR3 loop is CASSLPLKETQYF. CDR3 DNA sequence: TGTGCCAGCAGCCTCCCCTTAAAAGAGACCCAGTACTTC.

This rearrangement joins TRBV5-6 to TRBJ2-3, with 8 bases identical to TRBD2. Looked up from germline, CDR1 is SGHDT and CDR2 is YYEEEE. The CDR3 runs 16 residues. The ends lost 2 bases at V and 2 bases at J; junction bases unmatched: 7. CDR3 nucleotides: TGTGCCAGCAGCTTTAGCGGGGAGGCTTACACAGATACGCAGTATTTT. It yields the protein CASSFSGEAYTDTQYF.

This chain uses TRBV15 with TRBJ2-5, with TRBD1 as a possible D gene (6 bases). The CDR3 contains 15 residues. Trimming removed 3 bases at V and 1 base at J, with 12 bases between. The germline CDR1 and CDR2 sequences are LNHNV and YYDKDF (reference sequence). In DNA form, the CDR3 reads TGTGCCACCAGCAGTACACAGGGCGGCCAAGAGACCCAGTACTTC. Its translation: CATSSTQGGQETQYF.

J is TRBJ1-2 and V is TRBV5-6, with 7 bases fitting TRBD1. The CDR3 consists of 17 residues. Germline CDR1 and CDR2: SGHDT and YYEEEE. With V trimmed by 4 bases and J by 8 bases, 20 bases remained unmatched. The CDR3 spells CASSLRYGGQSLQGYTF. The CDR3 coding sequence is TGTGCCAGCAGCCTTAGATATGGGGGACAGTCTCTTCAGGGCTACACCTTC.

The chain recombines TRBV6-7 with TRBJ1-5, with D possibly matching TRBD1 (5 bases). TRBV6-7 is labeled an ORF, and its function is uncertain. V was trimmed by 2 bases and J by 5 bases, leaving 19 bases between them. The CDR3 runs 17 residues. The CDR3 loop is CASSYPLWREGYQPQHF. CDR3 bases: TGTGCCAGCAGTTACCCTCTTTGGAGGGAGGGGTATCAGCCCCAGCATTTT.